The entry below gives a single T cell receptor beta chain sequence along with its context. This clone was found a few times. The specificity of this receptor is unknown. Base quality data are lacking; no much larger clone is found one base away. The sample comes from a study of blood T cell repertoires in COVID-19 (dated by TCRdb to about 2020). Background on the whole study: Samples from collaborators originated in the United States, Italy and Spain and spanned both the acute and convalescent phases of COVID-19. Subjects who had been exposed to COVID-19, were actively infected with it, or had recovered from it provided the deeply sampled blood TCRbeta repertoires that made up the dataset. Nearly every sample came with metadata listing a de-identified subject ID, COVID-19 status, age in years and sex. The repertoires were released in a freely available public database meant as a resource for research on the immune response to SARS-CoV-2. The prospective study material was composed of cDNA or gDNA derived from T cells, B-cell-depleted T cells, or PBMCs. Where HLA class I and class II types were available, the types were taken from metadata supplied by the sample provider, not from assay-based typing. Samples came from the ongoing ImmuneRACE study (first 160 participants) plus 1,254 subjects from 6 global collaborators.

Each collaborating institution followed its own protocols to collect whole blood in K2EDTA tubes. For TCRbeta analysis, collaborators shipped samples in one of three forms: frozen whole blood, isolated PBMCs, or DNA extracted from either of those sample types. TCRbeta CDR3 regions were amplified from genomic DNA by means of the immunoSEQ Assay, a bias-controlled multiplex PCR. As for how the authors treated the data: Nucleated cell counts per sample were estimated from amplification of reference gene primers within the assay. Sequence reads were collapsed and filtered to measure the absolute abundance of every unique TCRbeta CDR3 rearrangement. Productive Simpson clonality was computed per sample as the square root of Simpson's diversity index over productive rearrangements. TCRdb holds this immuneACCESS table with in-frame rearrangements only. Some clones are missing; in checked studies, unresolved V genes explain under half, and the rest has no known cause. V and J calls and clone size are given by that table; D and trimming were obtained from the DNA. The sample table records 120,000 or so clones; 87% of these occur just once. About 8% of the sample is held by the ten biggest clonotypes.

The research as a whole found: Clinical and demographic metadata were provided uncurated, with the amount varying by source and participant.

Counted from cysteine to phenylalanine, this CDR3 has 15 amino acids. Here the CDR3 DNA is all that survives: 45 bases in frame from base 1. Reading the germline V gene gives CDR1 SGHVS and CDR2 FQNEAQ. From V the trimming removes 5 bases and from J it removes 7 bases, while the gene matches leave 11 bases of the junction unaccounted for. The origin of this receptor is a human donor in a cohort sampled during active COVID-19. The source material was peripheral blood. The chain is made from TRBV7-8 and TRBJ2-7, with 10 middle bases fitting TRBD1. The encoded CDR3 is CASSLWRDRGKEQYF. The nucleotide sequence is TGTGCCAGCAGCCTGTGGAGGGACAGGGGAAAGGAGCAGTACTTC.